Here is one T cell receptor (beta chain) with its context. This record comes from a study of blood T cell repertoires in COVID-19. Background on the study: Material from acute and convalescent COVID-19 was sourced from the United States, Italy and Spain. From T cells, B-cell-depleted T cells, or PBMCs came the material, which was cDNA or gDNA.

Per the original methods: Estimated nucleated cell counts came from reference gene primer amplification. Using immunoSEQ multiplex PCR, the repertoire was profiled, and TCRdb retains in-frame clones only, with some absent. The V and J calls and clone size were taken over from that table, and D and trimming were inferred from the DNA. The sample carries just under 90,000 clones, 85% to 95% recorded once. Looked up from germline, CDR1 is ENHRY and CDR2 is SYGVKD. This CDR3 comprises 15 residues. Losses at the gene ends were 6 bases for V and 4 bases for J; bases not matched to a gene: 7. Material for sequencing was peripheral blood. This rearrangement joins TRBV10-3 to TRBJ2-1, with 9 bases fitting TRBD2. The TCR sequence derives from a man aged 55 to 70 with acute or convalescent COVID-19. CDR3 nucleotide sequence: TGTGCCATCAGGGGCAGCGGGAGGAATTACAATGAGCAGTTCTTC. It encodes CAIRGSGRNYNEQFF.